This T cell receptor beta chain was identified in a study of shared clonotypes between healthy human individuals. Study results and limitations: Between a handful of donors, naive CD4 clonotypes were shared at a level of about 5.3%. Researchers sampled blood only, noting tissue repertoires likely differ.

J was trimmed by 2 bases and V by 3 bases; bases with no gene match: 2. This CDR3 spans 15 amino acids. The germline gives CDR1 SNHLY, CDR2 FYNNEI. This clone was detected only a few times. Its specificity is unknown. This could be a read error, since a much larger clone is one nucleotide away. Into CD45RA+ naive and CD45RA-negative memory subsets, the CD4+ cells were split. TCRdb's copy holds only in-frame clones and misses some; the assay was immunoSEQ multiplex PCR. The table has under 1,100,000 clones, 65% to 75% seen once; the top ten hold roughly 1.5%. The sequenced material came from memory CD4+ T cells sorted from blood. Subset given: CD45RA-negative fraction. The chain is built from TRBV2 and TRBJ1-5, with TRBD1 matching 9 bases. The receptor was derived from a man between 18 and 29 years old in good health. In DNA form, the CDR3 reads TGTGCCAGCAGTGATAGGACAGGGGGCAATCAGCCCCAGCATTTT. Its translation: CASSDRTGGNQPQHF.